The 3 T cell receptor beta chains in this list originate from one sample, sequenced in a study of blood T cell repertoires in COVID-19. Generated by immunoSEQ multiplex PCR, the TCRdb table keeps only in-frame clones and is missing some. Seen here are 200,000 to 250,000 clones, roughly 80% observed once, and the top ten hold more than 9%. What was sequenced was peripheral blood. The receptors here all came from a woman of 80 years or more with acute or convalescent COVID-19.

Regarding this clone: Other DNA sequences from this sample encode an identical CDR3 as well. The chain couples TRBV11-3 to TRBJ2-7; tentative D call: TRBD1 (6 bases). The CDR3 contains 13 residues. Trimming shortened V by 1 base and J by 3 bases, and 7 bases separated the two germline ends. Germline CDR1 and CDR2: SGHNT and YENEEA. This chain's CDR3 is CASSLGGGYEQYF. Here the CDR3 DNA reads TGTGCCAGCAGCTTAGGAGGGGGCTACGAGCAGTACTTC.

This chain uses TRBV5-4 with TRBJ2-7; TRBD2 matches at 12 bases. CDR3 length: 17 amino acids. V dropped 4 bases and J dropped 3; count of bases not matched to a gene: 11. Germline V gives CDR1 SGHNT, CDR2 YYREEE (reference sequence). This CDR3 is CASSQGLAGPPIYEQYF. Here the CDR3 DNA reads TGTGCCAGCAGCCAGGGACTAGCGGGTCCCCCCATCTACGAGCAGTACTTC.

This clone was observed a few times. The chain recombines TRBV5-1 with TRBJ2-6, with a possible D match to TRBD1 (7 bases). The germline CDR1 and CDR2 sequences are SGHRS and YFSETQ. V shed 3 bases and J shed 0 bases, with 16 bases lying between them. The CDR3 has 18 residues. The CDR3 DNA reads TGCGCCAGCAGCTCGGCGGGACAGATGAGCTCTGGGGCCAACGTCCTGACTTTC. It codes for CASSSAGQMSSGANVLTF.